This entry concerns a single T cell receptor (beta chain). Its antigen remains unknown. Sequencing used immunoSEQ multiplex PCR; TCRdb keeps in-frame clones, though not all of them. The sample lists some 200,000 clones, 79% occurring once. This sample stems from a study of cytotoxic CD8 clonotypes in ibrutinib-treated CLL. Study details: The response samples were taken once patients had been treated for a median of about 12 months, range 6 to 36. The average sample held roughly 250,000 productive templates and almost 95,000 productive rearrangements.

V lost 0 bases to trimming and J lost 4 bases; unmatched junction nucleotides: 3. The CDR3 covers 15 residues. In germline, CDR1 is MGHRA, CDR2 YSYEKL. Study results and caveats: The study sampled sustained-remission and progressing patients at different times. Among the clonotypes, public ones were uncommon and contracted or held stable on treatment.

The V call is TRBV4-1, the J call TRBJ1-3, with 7 nucleotides matching TRBD1. The specimen was PBMCs, collected after 12 months of ibrutinib treatment. This clonotype originated in a human donor with chronic lymphocytic leukemia. The CDR3: CASSQEDRAGNTIYF. Written as DNA, the CDR3 is TGCGCCAGCAGCCAAGAAGACAGGGCCGGAAACACCATATATTTT.